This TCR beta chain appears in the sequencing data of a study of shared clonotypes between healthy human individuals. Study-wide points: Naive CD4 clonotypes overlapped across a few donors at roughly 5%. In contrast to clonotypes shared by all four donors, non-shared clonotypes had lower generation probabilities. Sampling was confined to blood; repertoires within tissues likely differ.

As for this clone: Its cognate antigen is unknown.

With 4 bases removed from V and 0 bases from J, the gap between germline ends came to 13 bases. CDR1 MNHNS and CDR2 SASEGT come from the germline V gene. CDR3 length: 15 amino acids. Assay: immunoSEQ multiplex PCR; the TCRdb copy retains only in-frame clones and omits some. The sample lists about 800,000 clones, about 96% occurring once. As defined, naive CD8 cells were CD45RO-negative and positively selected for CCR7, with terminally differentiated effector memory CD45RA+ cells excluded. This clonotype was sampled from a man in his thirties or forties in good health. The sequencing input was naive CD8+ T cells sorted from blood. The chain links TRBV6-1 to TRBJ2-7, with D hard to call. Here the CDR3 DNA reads TGTGCCAGCAGTGGAATGTCGTCCAACTCCTACGAGCAGTACTTC. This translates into CASSGMSSNSYEQYF.